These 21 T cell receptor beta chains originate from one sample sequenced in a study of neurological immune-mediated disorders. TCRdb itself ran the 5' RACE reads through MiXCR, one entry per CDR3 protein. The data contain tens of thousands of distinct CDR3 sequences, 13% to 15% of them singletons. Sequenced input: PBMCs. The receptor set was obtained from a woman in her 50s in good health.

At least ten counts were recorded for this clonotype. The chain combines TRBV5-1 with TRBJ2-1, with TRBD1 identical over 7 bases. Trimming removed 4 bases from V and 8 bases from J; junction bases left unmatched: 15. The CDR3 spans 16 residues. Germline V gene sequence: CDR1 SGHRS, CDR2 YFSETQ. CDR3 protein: CASSPGTVFGTYEQFF. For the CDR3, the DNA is TGCGCCAGCAGCCCCGGGACAGTATTCGGTACTTATGAGCAGTTCTTC.

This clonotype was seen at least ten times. CDR3 nucleotide sequence: TGCGCCAGCAGTCCCAGGGAAAACTATGGCTACACCTTC. Amino acids: CASSPRENYGYTF. This chain links TRBV5-1 with TRBJ1-2; tentatively, D is TRBD1 (5 bases). The CDR3 is 13 residues long. CDR1 is SGHRS and CDR2 is YFSETQ in the germline V gene. Trimming took off 5 bases at V and 2 bases at J, with 10 bases between the two ends.

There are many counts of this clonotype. The CDR3, as DNA: TGCGCCAGCAGCGTAGGGGACAGGGGCTACGAGCAGTACTTC. Translated: CASSVGDRGYEQYF. The chain carries TRBV5-1 and TRBJ2-7; TRBD1 aligns across 10 bases. There are 14 residues in the CDR3. J gave up 3 bases and V 4 bases, and 4 bases lay outside the gene matches. Looked up from germline, CDR1 is SGHRS and CDR2 is YFSETQ. Using reference TRBV5-1 and TRBJ2-7 for the parts outside the CDR3, the full variable domain is KAGVTQTPRYLIKTRGQQVTLSCSPISGHRSVSWYQQTPGQGLQFLFEYFSETQRNKGNFPGRFSGRQFSNSRSEMNVSTLELGDSALYLCASSVGDRGYEQYFGPGTRLTVT.

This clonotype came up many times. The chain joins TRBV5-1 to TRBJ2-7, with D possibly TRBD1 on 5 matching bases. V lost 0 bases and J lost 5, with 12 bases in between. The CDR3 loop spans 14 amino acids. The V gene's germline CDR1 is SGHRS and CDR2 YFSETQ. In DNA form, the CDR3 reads TGCGCCAGCAGCTTGGGTCAGGGTGTCAACGAGCAGTACTTC. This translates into CASSLGQGVNEQYF.

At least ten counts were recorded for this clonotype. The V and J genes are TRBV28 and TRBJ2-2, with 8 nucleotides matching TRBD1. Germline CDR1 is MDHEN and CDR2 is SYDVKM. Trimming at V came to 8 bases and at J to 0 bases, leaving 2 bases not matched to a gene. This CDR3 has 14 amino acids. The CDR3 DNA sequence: TGTGCCAGCGCAGGGGGCCCGAACACCGGGGAGCTGTTTTTT. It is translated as CASAGGPNTGELFF.

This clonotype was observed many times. The CDR3 loop reads CASSRMGQGVDEQYF. The CDR3 region has the DNA TGCGCCAGCAGCCGTATGGGACAGGGGGTGGACGAGCAGTACTTC. The V gene is TRBV5-1, the J gene TRBJ2-7; 11 bases map to TRBD1. This CDR3 has 15 amino acids. Germline CDR1 SGHRS, CDR2 YFSETQ. The trim removed 4 bases at V and 5 bases at J, leaving 8 bases unmatched.

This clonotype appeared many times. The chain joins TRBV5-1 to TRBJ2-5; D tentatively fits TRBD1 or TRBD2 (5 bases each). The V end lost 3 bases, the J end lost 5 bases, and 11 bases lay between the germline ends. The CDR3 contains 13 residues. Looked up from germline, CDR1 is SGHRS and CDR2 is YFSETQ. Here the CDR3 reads CASSSGRGETQYF. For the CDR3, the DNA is TGCGCCAGCAGCTCTGGTCGGGGCGAGACCCAGTACTTC.

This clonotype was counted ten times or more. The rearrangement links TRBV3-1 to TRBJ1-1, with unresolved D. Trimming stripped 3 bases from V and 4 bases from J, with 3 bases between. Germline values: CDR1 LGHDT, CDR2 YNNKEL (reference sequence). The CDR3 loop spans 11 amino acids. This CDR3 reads CASSHSTEAFF. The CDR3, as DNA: TGTGCCAGCAGCCACTCCACTGAAGCTTTCTTT.

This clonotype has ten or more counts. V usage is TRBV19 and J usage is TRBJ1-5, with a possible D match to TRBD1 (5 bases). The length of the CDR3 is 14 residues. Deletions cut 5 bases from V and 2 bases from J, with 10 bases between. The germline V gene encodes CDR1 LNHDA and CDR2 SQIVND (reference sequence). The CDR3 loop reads CASSPQQGNQPQHF. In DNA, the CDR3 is TGTGCCAGTAGTCCTCAACAGGGCAATCAGCCCCAGCATTTT.

CDR3 nucleotide sequence: TGCAGCGTTGTCGTAATTGCTGAAGCTTTCTTT. Protein product: CSVVVIAEAFF. This chain connects TRBV29-1 to TRBJ1-1; unclear D gene. The germline gives CDR1 SQVTM, CDR2 ANQGSEA. The CDR3 is 11 residues long. The V end was cut by 4 bases, the J end by 6 bases, with 9 bases between.

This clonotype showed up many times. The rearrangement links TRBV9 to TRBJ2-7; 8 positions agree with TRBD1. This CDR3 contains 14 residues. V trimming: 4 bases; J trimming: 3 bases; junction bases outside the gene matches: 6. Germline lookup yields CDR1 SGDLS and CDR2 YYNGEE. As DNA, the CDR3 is TGTGCCAGCAGCTCGACAGGGGCCGGCTACGAGCAGTACTTC. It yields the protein CASSSTGAGYEQYF.

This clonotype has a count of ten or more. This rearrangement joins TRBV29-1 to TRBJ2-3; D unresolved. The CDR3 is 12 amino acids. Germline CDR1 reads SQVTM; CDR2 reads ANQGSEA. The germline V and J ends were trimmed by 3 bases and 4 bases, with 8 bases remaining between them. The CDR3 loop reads CSVEGSSDTQYF. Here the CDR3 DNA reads TGCAGCGTTGAGGGCTCGTCAGATACGCAGTATTTT.

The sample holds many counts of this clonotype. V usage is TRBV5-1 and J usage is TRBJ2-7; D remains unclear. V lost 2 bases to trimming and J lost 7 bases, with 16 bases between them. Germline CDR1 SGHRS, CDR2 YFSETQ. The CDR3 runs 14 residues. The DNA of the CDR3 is TGCGCCAGCAGCTTAGTCCCACCCGTGAAAGAGCAGTACTTC. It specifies CASSLVPPVKEQYF.

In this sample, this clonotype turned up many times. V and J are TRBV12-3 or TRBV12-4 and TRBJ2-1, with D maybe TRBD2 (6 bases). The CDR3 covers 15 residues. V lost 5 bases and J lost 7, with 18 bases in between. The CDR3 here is CASSSAGRRGNEQFF. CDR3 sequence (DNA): TGTGCCAGCAGTAGCGCGGGGCGCCGGGGGAATGAGCAGTTCTTC.

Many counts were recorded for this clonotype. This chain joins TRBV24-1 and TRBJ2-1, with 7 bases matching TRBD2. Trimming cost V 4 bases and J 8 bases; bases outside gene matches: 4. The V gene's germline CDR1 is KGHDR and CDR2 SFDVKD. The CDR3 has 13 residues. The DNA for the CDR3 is TGTGCCACCAGTGAGGGGGGGGTCGATGAGCAGTTCTTC. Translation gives CATSEGGVDEQFF.

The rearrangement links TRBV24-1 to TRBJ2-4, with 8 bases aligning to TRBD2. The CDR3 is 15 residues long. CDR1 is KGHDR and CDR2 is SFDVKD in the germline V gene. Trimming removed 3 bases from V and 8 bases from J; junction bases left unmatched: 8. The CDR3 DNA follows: TGTGCCACCAGTGATCCCGGGACTAGAAATGACATTCAGTACTTC. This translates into CATSDPGTRNDIQYF.

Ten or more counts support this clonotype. Written as DNA, the CDR3 is TGTGCCAGCAGCCAAGATGGGGGGACTAGCGGGTACAATGAGCAGTTCTTC. Its protein is CASSQDGGTSGYNEQFF. This chain joins TRBV4-2 and TRBJ2-1, with TRBD2 matching 12 bases. Germline CDR1 and CDR2: LGHNA and YNFKEQ. Trimming removed 0 bases from V and 4 bases from J; junction bases left unmatched: 4. The CDR3 has 17 amino acids.

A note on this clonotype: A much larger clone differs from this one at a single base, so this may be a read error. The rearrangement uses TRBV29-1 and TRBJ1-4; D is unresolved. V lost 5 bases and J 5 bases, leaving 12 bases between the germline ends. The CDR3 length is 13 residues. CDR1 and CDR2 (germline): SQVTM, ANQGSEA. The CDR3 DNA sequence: TGCAGCGTTTTGGAGAAGCCAAATGAAAAACTGTTTTTT. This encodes CSVLEKPNEKLFF.

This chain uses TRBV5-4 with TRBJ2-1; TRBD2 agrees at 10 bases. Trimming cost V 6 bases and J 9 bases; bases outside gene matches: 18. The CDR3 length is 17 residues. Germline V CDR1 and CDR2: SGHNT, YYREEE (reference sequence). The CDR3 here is CASNRREAGGRRGEQFF. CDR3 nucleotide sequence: TGTGCCAGCAACCGGAGGGAAGCGGGAGGGCGGCGGGGTGAGCAGTTCTTC.

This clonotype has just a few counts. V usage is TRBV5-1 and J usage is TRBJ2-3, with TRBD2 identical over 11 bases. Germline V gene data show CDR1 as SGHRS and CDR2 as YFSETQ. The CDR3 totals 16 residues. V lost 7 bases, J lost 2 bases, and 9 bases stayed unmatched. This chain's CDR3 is CASRIGTSGITDTQYF. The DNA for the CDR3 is TGCGCCAGCCGCATCGGGACTAGCGGAATCACAGATACGCAGTATTTT.

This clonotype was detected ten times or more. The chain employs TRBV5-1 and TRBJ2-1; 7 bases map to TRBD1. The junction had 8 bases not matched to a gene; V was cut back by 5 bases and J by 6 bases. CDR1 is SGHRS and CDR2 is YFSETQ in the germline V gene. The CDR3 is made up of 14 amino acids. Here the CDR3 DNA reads TGCGCCAGCAGGCCGACCCCAGGGGGCAATGAGCAGTTCTTC. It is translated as CASRPTPGGNEQFF.